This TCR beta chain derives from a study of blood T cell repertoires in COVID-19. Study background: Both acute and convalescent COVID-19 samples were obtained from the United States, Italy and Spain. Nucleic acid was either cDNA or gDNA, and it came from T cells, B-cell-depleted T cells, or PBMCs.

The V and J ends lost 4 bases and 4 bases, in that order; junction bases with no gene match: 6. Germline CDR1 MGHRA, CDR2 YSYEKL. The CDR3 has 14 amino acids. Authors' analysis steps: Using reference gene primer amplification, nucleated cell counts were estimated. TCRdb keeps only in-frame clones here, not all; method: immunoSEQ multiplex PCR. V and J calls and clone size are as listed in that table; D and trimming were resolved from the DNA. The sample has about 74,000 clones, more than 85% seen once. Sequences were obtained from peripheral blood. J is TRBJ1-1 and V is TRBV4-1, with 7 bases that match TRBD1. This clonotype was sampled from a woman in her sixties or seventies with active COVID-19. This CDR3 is CASSPRQGGTEAFF. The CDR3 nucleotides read TGCGCCAGCAGCCCTCGACAGGGAGGCACTGAAGCTTTCTTT.